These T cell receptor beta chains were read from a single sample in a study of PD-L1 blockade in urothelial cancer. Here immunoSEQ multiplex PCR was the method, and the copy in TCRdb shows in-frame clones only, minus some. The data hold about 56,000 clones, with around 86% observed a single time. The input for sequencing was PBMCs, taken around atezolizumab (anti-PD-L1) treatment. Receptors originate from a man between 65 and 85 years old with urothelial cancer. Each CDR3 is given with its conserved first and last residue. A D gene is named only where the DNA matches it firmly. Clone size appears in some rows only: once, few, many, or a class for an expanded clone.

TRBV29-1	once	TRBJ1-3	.	TGCAGCGTTGGGACAATGGGGGGAAACACCATATATTTT	CSVGTMGGNTIYF
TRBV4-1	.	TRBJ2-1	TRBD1	TGCGCCAGCAGCCAACCCGCCCAGGGGGATGAGCAGTTCTTC	CASSQPAQGDEQFF
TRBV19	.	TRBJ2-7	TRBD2	TGTGCCAGTAGCCCTACTAGCGGATACGAGCAGTACTTC	CASSPTSGYEQYF
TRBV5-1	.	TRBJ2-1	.	TGCGCCAGCAGCTTCCCGACAGAACCATCCTCCTACAATGAGCAGTTCTTC	CASSFPTEPSSYNEQFF
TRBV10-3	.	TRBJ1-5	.	TGTGCCATCAGTGATACAGGATCATTCAATCAGCCCCAGCATTTT	CAISDTGSFNQPQHF
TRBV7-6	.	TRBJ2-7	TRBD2	TGTGCCAGCAGCTTAGGGGGCGCCCGGGGGGGCGACGAGCAGTACTTC	CASSLGGARGGDEQYF
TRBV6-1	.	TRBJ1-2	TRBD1	TGTGCCAGCAGCGAATCCTTAGGACAGGGTATAGATGGCTACACCTTC	CASSESLGQGIDGYTF
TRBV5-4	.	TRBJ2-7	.	TGTGCCAGCAGCTGGAACGGGCGGGAACTCTACGAGCAGTACTTC	CASSWNGRELYEQYF
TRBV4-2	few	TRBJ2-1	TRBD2	TGTGCCAGCAGCCAAGATACTAGCGGGCCCTACAATGAGCAGTTCTTC	CASSQDTSGPYNEQFF
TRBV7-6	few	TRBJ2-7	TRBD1	TGTGCCAGCAGCCCACCGGGACAGTCCTACGAGCAGTACTTC	CASSPPGQSYEQYF
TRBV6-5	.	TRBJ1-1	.	TGTGCCAGCAGTTACTCTCCGACAGGGAACACTGAAGCTTTCTTT	CASSYSPTGNTEAFF
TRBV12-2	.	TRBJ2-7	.	TGTGCAAGTCGCTTAGATCAAATTTGGACAGGCGCCTACGAGCAGTACTTC	CASRLDQIWTGAYEQYF
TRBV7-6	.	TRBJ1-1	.	TGTGCCAGCAGCTTAGCCGTGGGCAGTATGAACACTGAAGCTTTCTTT	CASSLAVGSMNTEAFF
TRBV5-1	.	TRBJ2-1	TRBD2	TGCGCCAGCAGCGACCCTAGCGGGAGGAGGGAGTTCTTC	CASSDPSGRREFF
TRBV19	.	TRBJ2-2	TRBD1	TGTGCCAGTTCGCCACAGGGGGCTACCGGGGAGCTGTTTTTT	CASSPQGATGELFF
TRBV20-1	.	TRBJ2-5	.	TGCAGTGCTAGAGGGGAAGGGGCCCAGTACTTC	CSARGEGAQYF
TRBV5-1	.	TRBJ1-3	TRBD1	TGCGCCAGCAGCTTGGAGCCATCGACAGGGTCTGGAAACACCATATATTTT	CASSLEPSTGSGNTIYF
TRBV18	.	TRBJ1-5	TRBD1	TGTGCCAGCTCCCGAGGGACAGATTTGAATCAGCCCCAGCATTTT	CASSRGTDLNQPQHF
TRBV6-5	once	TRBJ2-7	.	TGTGCCAGCAGTTACGAGAGGAGCTTCAACGAGCAGTACTTC	CASSYERSFNEQYF
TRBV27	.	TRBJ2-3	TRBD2	TGTGCCAGCTTTGGACTAGCGGGAGGGCGAGATACGCAGTATTTT	CASFGLAGGRDTQYF
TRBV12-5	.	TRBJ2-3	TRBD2	TGTGCTGGGGGACTAGCGGGAGCTGATACGCAGTATTTT	CAGGLAGADTQYF
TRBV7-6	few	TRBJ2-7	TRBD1	TGTGCCAGCAGCTTAAAGGACCCCGGGACAGGGATCTACGAGCAGTACTTC	CASSLKDPGTGIYEQYF
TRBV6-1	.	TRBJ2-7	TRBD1	TGTGCCAGCGGACGACAGGGGATTTACGAGCAGTACTTC	CASGRQGIYEQYF
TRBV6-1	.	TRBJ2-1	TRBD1	TGTGCCAGCAGTGACCGGGACAGGACCTACAATGAGCAGTTCTTC	CASSDRDRTYNEQFF
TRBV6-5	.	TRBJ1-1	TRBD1	TGTGCCAGCAGTTACGGACAGGTCAGCTCTGAAGCTTTCTTT	CASSYGQVSSEAFF
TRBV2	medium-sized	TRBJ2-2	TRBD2	TGTGCCAGCAGTGGGACTAGGGGCCCGAGGGCCGGGGAGCTGTTTTTT	CASSGTRGPRAGELFF
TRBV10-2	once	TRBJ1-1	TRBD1	TGCGCCAGCAGTGAGTCCCGGGACAGGTACACTGAAGCTTTCTTT	CASSESRDRYTEAFF
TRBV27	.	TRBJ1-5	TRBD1	TGTGCCAGCAGTTTATCGCCGACAGGGGGCAATCAGCCCCAGCATTTT	CASSLSPTGGNQPQHF
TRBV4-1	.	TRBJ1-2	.	TGCGCCAGCAGCCAAGTGACAGAGTTCAACTATGGCTACACCTTC	CASSQVTEFNYGYTF
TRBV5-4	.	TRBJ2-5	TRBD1	TGTGCCAGCAGCTTGGGGACAGGTCGAATCAGGGAGCAGTACTTC	CASSLGTGRIREQYF
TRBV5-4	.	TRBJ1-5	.	TGTGCCAGCCCCAACAATCAGCCCCAGCATTTT	CASPNNQPQHF
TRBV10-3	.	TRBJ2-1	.	TGTGCCATCAGGCCCGACCGAGGCTCCTACAATGAGCAGTTCTTC	CAIRPDRGSYNEQFF
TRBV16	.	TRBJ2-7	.	TGTGCCAGCAGCCAATCGGGGCAGGCCTACGAGCAGTACTTC	CASSQSGQAYEQYF
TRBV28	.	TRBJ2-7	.	TGTGCCAGCTGCAGCGGTAGCGTCTACGAGCAGTACTTC	CASCSGSVYEQYF
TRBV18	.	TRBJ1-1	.	TGTGCCAGCTCATCCAACCACAGGGATGCTTTCTTT	CASSSNHRDAFF
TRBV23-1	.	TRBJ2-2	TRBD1	TGCGCCAGCAGTCAATGGGACAGAATGGCCGGGGAGCTGTTTTTT	CASSQWDRMAGELFF
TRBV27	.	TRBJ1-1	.	TGTGCCAGCAGTTTAGAGCCGGGTAGCACTGAAGCTTTCTTT	CASSLEPGSTEAFF
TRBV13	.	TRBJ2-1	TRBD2	TGTGCCAGCAGCTTCTCCGGGACTAGCGGGGTCTACAATGAGCAGTTCTTC	CASSFSGTSGVYNEQFF
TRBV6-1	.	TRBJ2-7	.	TGTGCCAGCAGTGAAGGAATATGGGACTTTCCCTACGAGCAGTACTTC	CASSEGIWDFPYEQYF
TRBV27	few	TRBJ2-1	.	TGTGCCAGCTCCATCCTGGGAGAAGAGCAGTTCTTC	CASSILGEEQFF
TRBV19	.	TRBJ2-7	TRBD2	TGTGCCAGTATGAGGGCTAGCGGGGGGGCCTACGAGCAGTACTTC	CASMRASGGAYEQYF
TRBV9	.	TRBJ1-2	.	TGTGCCAGCAGCGTTGGGAGGTCCTATGGCTACACCTTC	CASSVGRSYGYTF
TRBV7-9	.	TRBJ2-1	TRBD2	TGTGCCAGCGGTCGTGCGGGGGTCGATGAGCAGTTCTTC	CASGRAGVDEQFF
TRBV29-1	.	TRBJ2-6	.	TGCAGCGTTCTAGGGGGCTCTGGGGCCAACGTCCTGACTTTC	CSVLGGSGANVLTF
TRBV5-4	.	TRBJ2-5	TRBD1	TGTGCCAGCAGCTTGGCGGGACAGATCTTCCAAGAGACCCAGTACTTC	CASSLAGQIFQETQYF
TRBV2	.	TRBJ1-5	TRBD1	TGTGCCAGCCGACAGGGTGACCAGCCCCAGCATTTT	CASRQGDQPQHF
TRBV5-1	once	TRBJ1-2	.	TGCGCCAGCAGCTTGTCCCCCTTATCCGACGGGAGGCCTATTAACTATGGCTACACCTTC	CASSLSPLSDGRPINYGYTF
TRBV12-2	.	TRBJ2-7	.	TGTGCAAGTCGCTTAGGAAAGGTACGGCGGGCCACCTACGAGCAGTACTTC	CASRLGKVRRATYEQYF
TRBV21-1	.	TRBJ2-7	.	TGTGCCAGCACCAAACGACAGCGGGAGCACGGGCAGTACTTC	CASTKRQREHGQYF
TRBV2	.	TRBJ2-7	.	TGTGCCAGCATCGGTGAGGCGGGCTCCTACGAGCAGTACTTC	CASIGEAGSYEQYF
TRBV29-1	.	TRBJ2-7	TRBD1	TGCAGCGTTGAAATAGGGACAGGGGGCAACGAGCAGTACTTC	CSVEIGTGGNEQYF
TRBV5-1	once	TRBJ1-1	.	TGCGCCAGCAGCTTGTTGACGGCGGGGAACACTGAAGCTTTCTTT	CASSLLTAGNTEAFF